The entry below describes one T cell receptor beta chain. Its specificity is not known. Regarding time point: before natalizumab initiation. Data came from immunoSEQ multiplex PCR; TCRdb stores just in-frame clones and leaves some out. The sample contains 25,000 to 30,000 clones, 85% to 90% of which appear only once. These data originate in a study of multiple sclerosis patients with progressive multifocal leukoencephalopathy. CDR1 SGHNT and CDR2 YENEEA come from the germline V gene. The trim removed 5 bases at V and 3 bases at J, leaving 12 bases unmatched. CDR3 length: 17 residues. Findings and caveats of the study: PML-onset expanded TRB clones were detectable before and during natalizumab therapy.

V and J are TRBV11-3 and TRBJ2-5, with 10 positions matching TRBD2. The sample comprised PBMCs. The receptor comes from a human donor with multiple sclerosis. CDR3 in DNA: TGTGCCAGCAGCAATAGGGGAATAGCGGGGGGCAAAGAGACCCAGTACTTC. Amino acid sequence: CASSNRGIAGGKETQYF.